A selection of T cell receptor beta chains follows, all from one sample in a study of blood T cell repertoires in COVID-19. Profiled with immunoSEQ multiplex PCR; TCRdb holds only in-frame clones, not every one. Of roughly 100,000 clones detected, about 82% appear once; the ten largest clones hold around a quarter. The specimen sequenced was peripheral blood. Receptors originate from a human donor in a cohort sampled during active COVID-19. The CDR3 runs from the conserved cysteine through the conserved F or W. D genes are given only for firm matches. Size is omitted from some rows. Given values are once, few, many or a class for expanded clones.

.	TRBV30	.	TRBJ2-7	TGTGCCTGGAGTGTACCTCCACGGTACGAGCAGTACTTC	CAWSVPPRYEQYF
.	TRBV3-1/TRBV3-2	TRBD1	TRBJ1-2	TGTGCCAGCAGCCAATTACAGGGGGTCAACTATGGCTACACCTTC	CASSQLQGVNYGYTF
few	TRBV21-1	.	TRBJ1-5	TGTGCCAGCAGCCTTTCCAGGGGAACCTATAGCAATCAGCCCCAGCATTTT	CASSLSRGTYSNQPQHF
.	TRBV10-3	TRBD2	TRBJ2-7	TGTGCCATCAGTGCGGGACTAGCGGGAGGGGGCTACGAGCAGTACTTC	CAISAGLAGGGYEQYF
once	TRBV28	.	TRBJ2-5	TGTGCCAGCAGTTTTTCTCTAGAGTTAGAGACCCAGTACTTC	CASSFSLELETQYF
.	TRBV2	.	TRBJ2-5	TGTGCCAGCAGTGCAGGCAGGGACCAAGAGACCCAGTACTTC	CASSAGRDQETQYF
.	TRBV19	.	TRBJ2-2	TGTGCCAGTAGTATTAGTGTTTCGAACACCGGGGAGCTGTTTTTT	CASSISVSNTGELFF
.	TRBV20-1	.	TRBJ1-1	TGCAGTGCTAGGTCTTTGGAAGCTTTCTTT	CSARSLEAFF
.	TRBV5-6	.	TRBJ1-2	TGTGCCAGCAGCTTGTCCAGGGTAATAATCGGCTACACCTTC	CASSLSRVIIGYTF
.	TRBV5-5	.	TRBJ1-4	TGTGCCAGCAGCTTCCGGGACAATAATGAAAAACTGTTTTTT	CASSFRDNNEKLFF
.	TRBV15	.	TRBJ2-5	TGTGCCACCAGCAGAGGGGACTCTAGCCGCCAAGAGACCCAGTACTTC	CATSRGDSSRQETQYF
.	TRBV7-9	TRBD1	TRBJ2-5	TGTGCCAGCAGCTTAGTTCCGACAGGGGGGTACCAAGAGACCCAGTACTTC	CASSLVPTGGYQETQYF
.	TRBV19	TRBD1	TRBJ1-2	TGTGCCACCCACGGGACAGGGGGCTACTATGGCTACACCTTC	CATHGTGGYYGYTF
.	TRBV29-1	.	TRBJ1-2	TGCAGCGTTGAAGAGTGGCAGGAGGGCGGCTACACCTTC	CSVEEWQEGGYTF
.	TRBV6-1	.	TRBJ2-7	TGTGCCAGCAGTGAAGCATGGGGCAGTGGGACCTACGAGCAGTACTTC	CASSEAWGSGTYEQYF
many	TRBV28	.	TRBJ2-3	TGTGCCAGCAGTTCTCCTTGGGCGAGGGGCACAGATACGCAGTATTTT	CASSSPWARGTDTQYF
.	TRBV9	.	TRBJ2-3	TGTGCCAGCAGCGTAAGCGCGGGGTACACAAATACGCAGTATTTT	CASSVSAGYTNTQYF
.	TRBV11-1	.	TRBJ1-6	TGTGCCAGCAGTATCACAGGGAATTCACCCCTCCACTTT	CASSITGNSPLHF
once	TRBV5-8	.	TRBJ1-6	TGTGCCAGCACCCTCCGCCTAATCAATTCACCCCTCCACTTT	CASTLRLINSPLHF
.	TRBV28	.	TRBJ2-1	TGTGCCAGCAGTCTCTACGGGGAGCCCTACAATGAGCAGTTCTTC	CASSLYGEPYNEQFF
.	TRBV28	.	TRBJ1-2	TGTGCCACCGCGGGGGGGGGTTATAGTGGCTACACCTTC	CATAGGGYSGYTF
once	TRBV19	.	TRBJ2-3	TGTGCCAGTAGTATAGGGCCAGATACGCAGTATTTT	CASSIGPDTQYF
.	TRBV12-3/TRBV12-4	TRBD1	TRBJ1-2	TGTGCCAGCAGGGACAGGGACTATGGCTACACCTTC	CASRDRDYGYTF
.	TRBV10-2	.	TRBJ2-2	TGCGCCAGCAGTGTCTCCACTCTCCGCGGGGAGCTGTTTTTT	CASSVSTLRGELFF
.	TRBV30	TRBD1	TRBJ2-7	TGTGCCTCCGCGGGACAGGGGAAGGGCGAGCAGTACTTC	CASAGQGKGEQYF
few	TRBV28	TRBD2	TRBJ2-1	TGTGCCAGCAGTTCACTAGCGGGGGGGAGCTCCTACAATGAGCAGTTCTTC	CASSSLAGGSSYNEQFF
.	TRBV21-1	.	TRBJ1-5	TGTGCCAGCAGCAAAGCAGCGGACAATCAGCCCCAGCATTTT	CASSKAADNQPQHF
.	TRBV13	TRBD2	TRBJ2-1	TGTGCCAGCAGCCTCCCGGGTAGCGGGGAAGACAATGAGCAGTTCTTC	CASSLPGSGEDNEQFF
.	TRBV18	TRBD2	TRBJ2-7	TGTGCCAGCTCACCATCGAGCGGGAGCCCCTACGAGCAGTACTTC	CASSPSSGSPYEQYF
few	TRBV10-3	.	TRBJ2-1	TGTGCCATCAGTGGGGACTCTGATGAGCAGTTCTTC	CAISGDSDEQFF
.	TRBV7-7	TRBD1	TRBJ1-1	TGTGCCAGCAGCTTAGTATCTTGGGCCGGGACAGGGGCCAGGCAATCAAAAGAAGCTTTCTTT	CASSLVSWAGTGARQSKEAFF
once	TRBV7-6	.	TRBJ2-1	TGTGCCAGCAGCTTAGGGACAGTGAATGAGCAGTTCTTC	CASSLGTVNEQFF
.	TRBV27	TRBD2	TRBJ2-1	TGTGCCAGCAGTACCGGGACAGGGAGACTAGCGGGAGGGAATGAGCAGTTCTTC	CASSTGTGRLAGGNEQFF
.	TRBV3-1/TRBV3-2	.	TRBJ2-7	TGTGCCAGCAGCCGTGGAGGGAACTCCTACGAGCAGTACTTC	CASSRGGNSYEQYF
few	TRBV3-1/TRBV3-2	TRBD2	TRBJ2-3	TGTGCCAGCAGCCTCGGAGTACGGGAGGGCACAGATACGCAGTATTTT	CASSLGVREGTDTQYF
.	TRBV15	TRBD1	TRBJ1-2	TGTGCCACCAGCGGCCTGATACAGGGGGAGTACTATGGCTACACCTTC	CATSGLIQGEYYGYTF
once	TRBV29-1	TRBD1	TRBJ2-7	TGCAGCGTTCGTGTGACAGGGGGCGAGCAGTACTTC	CSVRVTGGEQYF
once	TRBV5-6	.	TRBJ2-2	TGTGCCAGCAGCTCCCCAGGGGGGCTCACCGGGGAGCTGTTTTTT	CASSSPGGLTGELFF
once	TRBV7-2	.	TRBJ2-7	TGTGCCAGCAGCTTAATTAGTATCCACGAGCAGTACTTC	CASSLISIHEQYF